Each of the 2 T cell receptor beta chains below was sequenced from the same sample in a study of beta chain features in type 1 diabetes. Study-wide results and caveats: Moderate but significant shortening of TCRB CDR3s was recorded in all four CD4+ subsets from Type 1 diabetes patients.

Their antigen targets remain unknown. As every portion of the isolated RNA was reverse transcribed, the sequencing read expressed TCRB transcripts. Libraries were prepared by immunoSEQ multiplex PCR; TCRdb keeps only in-frame clonotypes and omits some of them. This sample has fewer than 300,000 clones, with around 9.9% found just once. The source material was naive CD4+ T cells from blood. The source of these receptors is a man between 25 and 39 years old with type 1 diabetes.

The V gene is TRBV2, the J gene TRBJ2-7; a possible D gene is TRBD2 (7 bases). The V gene's germline CDR1 is SNHLY and CDR2 FYNNEI. Trimming shortened V by 7 bases and J by 0 bases, and 16 bases separated the two germline ends. The CDR3 spans 15 residues. CDR3: CASTLGGANSYEQYF. For the CDR3, the DNA is TGTGCCAGCACCCTGGGGGGGGCTAACTCCTACGAGCAGTACTTC.

This chain joins TRBV19 and TRBJ2-3; 13 bases line up with TRBD2. V trimming: 5 bases; J trimming: 1 base; junction bases outside the gene matches: 0. The CDR3 is 15 residues long. Germline CDR1 and CDR2: LNHDA and SQIVND (reference sequence). In DNA, the CDR3 is TGTGCCAGTAGTGGGACTAGCGGGGGCACAGATACGCAGTATTTT. Residues: CASSGTSGGTDTQYF.